This is a list of T cell receptor beta chains from one sample in a study of beta chain features in type 1 diabetes. Clones were sequenced by immunoSEQ multiplex PCR, and TCRdb holds only the in-frame ones, with some missing. The repertoire consists of 680,000 or so clones, with about 14% occurring once and the leading ten covering about 0.086%. Sequenced input: naive CD4+ T cells from blood. These receptors all stem from a man younger than 35 in good health. CDR3s include the opening cysteine and the closing phenylalanine or tryptophan. A D gene is named only where the DNA matches it firmly. A row's size may be missing; if present it is once, few, many or a size class.

CDR3aa: CSGAGTSVKDNEQFF; CDR3nt: TGCAGCGGTGCCGGGACAAGCGTTAAAGACAATGAGCAGTTCTTC; j_gene: TRBJ2-1; v_gene: TRBV29-1; d_gene: NA; abundance: few
CDR3aa: CASSRSTFNEQFF; CDR3nt: TGTGCCAGCAGTAGATCGACATTTAATGAGCAGTTCTTC; j_gene: TRBJ2-1; v_gene: TRBV27; d_gene: NA; abundance: NA
CDR3aa: CATVTGTGLTYEQYF; CDR3nt: TGTGCCACGGTTACCGGGACAGGCCTGACCTACGAGCAGTACTTC; j_gene: TRBJ2-7; v_gene: TRBV10-3; d_gene: TRBD1; abundance: NA
CDR3aa: CASSPYSNQPQHF; CDR3nt: TGTGCCAGCTCACCCTATAGCAATCAGCCCCAGCATTTT; j_gene: TRBJ1-5; v_gene: TRBV18; d_gene: NA; abundance: NA
CDR3aa: CASSLVGGPNTGELFF; CDR3nt: TGCGCCAGCAGCTTGGTCGGGGGCCCTAACACCGGGGAGCTGTTTTTT; j_gene: TRBJ2-2; v_gene: TRBV5-1; d_gene: NA; abundance: few
CDR3aa: CASLGEAGATEAFF; CDR3nt: TGTGCCAGCTTGGGGGAGGCAGGGGCCACTGAAGCTTTCTTT; j_gene: TRBJ1-1; v_gene: TRBV2; d_gene: NA; abundance: NA
CDR3aa: CASSLVSGQGSYEQYF; CDR3nt: TGCGCCAGCAGCTTGGTTTCGGGGCAGGGCTCCTACGAGCAGTACTTC; j_gene: TRBJ2-7; v_gene: TRBV5-1; d_gene: NA; abundance: few
CDR3aa: CATSREVLAGYNEQFF; CDR3nt: TGTGCCACCAGCAGAGAGGTCCTAGCGGGATACAATGAGCAGTTCTTC; j_gene: TRBJ2-1; v_gene: TRBV15; d_gene: TRBD2; abundance: NA
CDR3aa: CASSVPSGGVSYNEQFF; CDR3nt: TGTGCCAGCAGCGTCCCTAGCGGGGGGGTCTCCTACAATGAGCAGTTCTTC; j_gene: TRBJ2-1; v_gene: TRBV13; d_gene: TRBD2; abundance: few
CDR3aa: CASSQGLARYNEQFF; CDR3nt: TGTGCCAGCAGCCAAGGGCTAGCGCGTTACAATGAGCAGTTCTTC; j_gene: TRBJ2-1; v_gene: TRBV4-2; d_gene: NA; abundance: NA
CDR3aa: CASRRGTGVNYGYTF; CDR3nt: TGTGCCAGCAGAAGGGGGACAGGGGTTAACTATGGCTACACCTTC; j_gene: TRBJ1-2; v_gene: TRBV6-6; d_gene: TRBD1; abundance: few
CDR3aa: CASTACPVRGTDTQYF; CDR3nt: TGTGCCAGCACCGCCTGCCCGGTCAGGGGCACAGATACGCAGTATTTT; j_gene: TRBJ2-3; v_gene: TRBV6-4; d_gene: NA; abundance: few
CDR3aa: CASSLIGSNQPQHF; CDR3nt: TGTGCCAGCAGCTTAATTGGGAGCAATCAGCCCCAGCATTTT; j_gene: TRBJ1-5; v_gene: TRBV7-2; d_gene: NA; abundance: NA
CDR3aa: CASRGQQHNEQFF; CDR3nt: TGTGCCAGTAGGGGACAGCAACACAATGAGCAGTTCTTC; j_gene: TRBJ2-1; v_gene: TRBV19; d_gene: TRBD1; abundance: NA
CDR3aa: CASRGMDEGAREQYF; CDR3nt: TGTGCCAGCAGAGGTATGGACGAGGGGGCTCGGGAGCAGTACTTC; j_gene: TRBJ2-7; v_gene: TRBV6-5; d_gene: TRBD1; abundance: NA
CDR3aa: CASSTYEQYF; CDR3nt: TGTGCCAGCAGTACCTACGAGCAGTACTTC; j_gene: TRBJ2-7; v_gene: TRBV28; d_gene: NA; abundance: NA
CDR3aa: CAWSVPGPKNIQYF; CDR3nt: TGTGCCTGGAGTGTACCAGGGCCCAAAAACATTCAGTACTTC; j_gene: TRBJ2-4; v_gene: TRBV30; d_gene: NA; abundance: few
CDR3aa: CASSFSLVSNYGYTF; CDR3nt: TGTGCCAGCAGCTTTAGCCTTGTCTCTAACTATGGCTACACCTTC; j_gene: TRBJ1-2; v_gene: TRBV7-2; d_gene: NA; abundance: few
CDR3aa: CASSFSGRARETQYF; CDR3nt: TGTGCCAGCAGTTTCAGCGGGAGGGCCCGGGAGACCCAGTACTTC; j_gene: TRBJ2-5; v_gene: TRBV27; d_gene: TRBD2; abundance: NA
CDR3aa: CASSLLGQAEAFF; CDR3nt: TGTGCCAGCTCGCTTCTAGGACAGGCTGAAGCTTTCTTT; j_gene: TRBJ1-1; v_gene: TRBV18; d_gene: TRBD1; abundance: few
CDR3aa: CASSNTGKVWEKLFF; CDR3nt: TGTGCCAGTAGTAATACAGGGAAGGTTTGGGAAAAACTGTTTTTT; j_gene: TRBJ1-4; v_gene: TRBV19; d_gene: NA; abundance: NA
CDR3aa: CASSFGHGSGGEQYF; CDR3nt: TGCGCCAGCAGCTTTGGTCACGGTTCGGGTGGCGAGCAGTACTTC; j_gene: TRBJ2-7; v_gene: TRBV5-1; d_gene: NA; abundance: few
CDR3aa: CASSLRHLGKLFF; CDR3nt: TGTGCCAGCAGTTTAAGGCATCTCGGAAAACTGTTTTTT; j_gene: TRBJ1-4; v_gene: TRBV27; d_gene: NA; abundance: NA
CDR3aa: CASSNGQGIRQETQYF; CDR3nt: TGTGCCAGCAGCAACGGACAGGGTATAAGGCAGGAGACCCAGTACTTC; j_gene: TRBJ2-5; v_gene: TRBV9; d_gene: TRBD1; abundance: NA
CDR3aa: CASTPVRGWATNEKLFF; CDR3nt: TGTGCCAGCACCCCGGTCAGGGGATGGGCGACTAATGAAAAACTGTTTTTT; j_gene: TRBJ1-4; v_gene: TRBV27; d_gene: NA; abundance: NA
CDR3aa: CASSEQGRQHF; CDR3nt: TGTGCCAGCAGTGAACAGGGTCGGCAGCATTTT; j_gene: TRBJ1-5; v_gene: TRBV2; d_gene: NA; abundance: NA
CDR3aa: CASSRLGGINTEAFF; CDR3nt: TGTGCCAGCAGCCGTCTCGGGGGAATAAACACTGAAGCTTTCTTT; j_gene: TRBJ1-1; v_gene: TRBV7-3; d_gene: NA; abundance: NA
CDR3aa: CASSQDPRLNNEQFF; CDR3nt: TGCGCCAGCAGCCAAGACCCCCGACTCAACAATGAGCAGTTCTTC; j_gene: TRBJ2-1; v_gene: TRBV4-3; d_gene: NA; abundance: few
CDR3aa: CASSYSGTHNEQFF; CDR3nt: TGTGCCAGCAGTTACTCCGGGACCCACAATGAGCAGTTCTTC; j_gene: TRBJ2-1; v_gene: TRBV6-6; d_gene: NA; abundance: NA
CDR3aa: CASSTRRQEQFF; CDR3nt: TGTGCCAGTAGTACCCGCAGGCAAGAGCAGTTCTTC; j_gene: TRBJ2-1; v_gene: TRBV19; d_gene: NA; abundance: NA
CDR3aa: CASSLVRRQGGYTF; CDR3nt: TGTGCCAGCAGCTTGGTCCGTCGCCAGGGTGGCTACACCTTC; j_gene: TRBJ1-2; v_gene: TRBV7-2; d_gene: NA; abundance: NA
CDR3aa: CASSQVGGQFYEQYF; CDR3nt: TGTGCCAGCAGCCAAGTAGGGGGACAGTTCTACGAGCAGTACTTC; j_gene: TRBJ2-7; v_gene: TRBV14; d_gene: TRBD1; abundance: NA
CDR3aa: CASSFTNIQYF; CDR3nt: TGTGCCAGCAGTTTCACAAACATTCAGTACTTC; j_gene: TRBJ2-4; v_gene: TRBV2; d_gene: NA; abundance: few
CDR3aa: CASSVTSLEQYF; CDR3nt: TGTGCCAGCAGTGTAACTAGCCTCGAGCAGTACTTC; j_gene: TRBJ2-7; v_gene: TRBV25-1; d_gene: NA; abundance: few
CDR3aa: CASGPLTTIHEQFF; CDR3nt: TGTGCCAGTGGGCCCCTGACCACCATCCATGAGCAGTTCTTC; j_gene: TRBJ2-1; v_gene: TRBV19; d_gene: NA; abundance: NA
CDR3aa: CASSVARGEDTQYF; CDR3nt: TGTGCCAGCAGCGTAGCGAGAGGGGAGGATACGCAGTATTTT; j_gene: TRBJ2-3; v_gene: TRBV9; d_gene: NA; abundance: NA
CDR3aa: CASSLFYQVTNTGELFF; CDR3nt: TGTGCCAGCAGTTTATTTTATCAGGTTACGAACACCGGGGAGCTGTTTTTT; j_gene: TRBJ2-2; v_gene: TRBV27; d_gene: NA; abundance: few
CDR3aa: CASSQDWGTPSGEQYF; CDR3nt: TGTGCCAGCAGCCAAGACTGGGGGACTCCCTCTGGGGAGCAGTACTTC; j_gene: TRBJ2-7; v_gene: TRBV4-2; d_gene: NA; abundance: NA
CDR3aa: CASSFTGTDTQYF; CDR3nt: TGTGCCAGCAGCTTTACCGGCACAGATACGCAGTATTTT; j_gene: TRBJ2-3; v_gene: TRBV7-9; d_gene: NA; abundance: few
CDR3aa: CATSRDRPTGRPQSQHF; CDR3nt: TGTGCCACCAGCAGAGACCGCCCGACAGGGAGACCACAGTCCCAGCATTTT; j_gene: TRBJ1-5; v_gene: TRBV15; d_gene: TRBD1; abundance: few
CDR3aa: CASRRSVNTEAFF; CDR3nt: TGTGCCAGCAGGCGGTCTGTGAACACTGAAGCTTTCTTT; j_gene: TRBJ1-1; v_gene: TRBV2; d_gene: NA; abundance: NA
CDR3aa: CASSGGTSSYEQYF; CDR3nt: TGTGCCAGCAGCGGCGGCACCAGCTCCTACGAGCAGTACTTC; j_gene: TRBJ2-7; v_gene: TRBV7-2; d_gene: NA; abundance: few
CDR3aa: CASSTQGSNQPQHF; CDR3nt: TGTGCCAGCAGCACTCAGGGTAGCAATCAGCCCCAGCATTTT; j_gene: TRBJ1-5; v_gene: TRBV11-2; d_gene: NA; abundance: NA
CDR3aa: CASSLSPITYEQYF; CDR3nt: TGTGCCAGCAGCTTAAGTCCTATCACCTACGAGCAGTACTTC; j_gene: TRBJ2-7; v_gene: TRBV7-2; d_gene: NA; abundance: few
CDR3aa: CASSSSFKGYTF; CDR3nt: TGTGCCAGCAGCTCCTCCTTCAAGGGCTACACCTTC; j_gene: TRBJ1-2; v_gene: TRBV28; d_gene: NA; abundance: NA
CDR3aa: CASSLQLADQPQHF; CDR3nt: TGTGCCAGCAGCTTACAGTTGGCGGATCAGCCCCAGCATTTT; j_gene: TRBJ1-5; v_gene: TRBV7-2; d_gene: NA; abundance: few
CDR3aa: CASSYLVWGSGNTIYF; CDR3nt: TGTGCCAGCAGTTACCTAGTATGGGGCTCTGGAAACACCATATATTTT; j_gene: TRBJ1-3; v_gene: TRBV7-9; d_gene: NA; abundance: NA
CDR3aa: CASSLDRGFQETQYF; CDR3nt: TGTGCTAGCAGCTTAGACAGGGGGTTCCAAGAGACCCAGTACTTC; j_gene: TRBJ2-5; v_gene: TRBV7-7; d_gene: TRBD1; abundance: NA
CDR3aa: CASSSPRGTQYF; CDR3nt: TGTGCCAGCAGCTCCCCCCGGGGTACGCAGTATTTT; j_gene: TRBJ2-3; v_gene: TRBV7-2; d_gene: NA; abundance: few
CDR3aa: CASSDRDRGDYGYTF; CDR3nt: TGCGCCAGCAGCGACCGGGACAGGGGAGACTATGGCTACACCTTC; j_gene: TRBJ1-2; v_gene: TRBV5-1; d_gene: TRBD1; abundance: few
CDR3aa: CASSLDRGRKAFF; CDR3nt: TGTGCCAGCAGCCTCGACAGGGGGAGAAAAGCTTTCTTT; j_gene: TRBJ1-1; v_gene: TRBV6-5; d_gene: TRBD1; abundance: NA
CDR3aa: CASSDRDLKNIQYF; CDR3nt: TGTGCCAGCAGCGACAGGGACTTAAAAAACATTCAGTACTTC; j_gene: TRBJ2-4; v_gene: TRBV6-6; d_gene: NA; abundance: NA
CDR3aa: CARAADTQYF; CDR3nt: TGTGCCAGGGCTGCAGATACGCAGTATTTT; j_gene: TRBJ2-3; v_gene: TRBV9; d_gene: NA; abundance: NA
CDR3aa: CASSVVETQYF; CDR3nt: TGTGCCAGCAGTGTGGTAGAGACCCAGTACTTC; j_gene: TRBJ2-5; v_gene: TRBV2; d_gene: NA; abundance: few
CDR3aa: CASSDSGGSYNEQFF; CDR3nt: TGTGCCAGCAGCGATAGCGGGGGCTCCTACAATGAGCAGTTCTTC; j_gene: TRBJ2-1; v_gene: TRBV9; d_gene: TRBD2; abundance: NA